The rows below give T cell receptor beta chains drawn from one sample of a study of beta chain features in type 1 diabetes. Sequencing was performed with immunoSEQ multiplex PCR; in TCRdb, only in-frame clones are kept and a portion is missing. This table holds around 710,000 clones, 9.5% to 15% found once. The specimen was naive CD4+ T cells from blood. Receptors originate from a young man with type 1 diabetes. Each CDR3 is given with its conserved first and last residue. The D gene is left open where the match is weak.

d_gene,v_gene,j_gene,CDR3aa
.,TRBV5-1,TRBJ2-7,CASSLEAGRPYDEQYF
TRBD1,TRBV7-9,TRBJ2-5,CASSLGGSTRETQYF
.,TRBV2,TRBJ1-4,CASSAEGYGKLFF
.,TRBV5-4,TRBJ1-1,CASSFGGAYTEAFF
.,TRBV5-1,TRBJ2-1,CASSLEQGGYNEQFF
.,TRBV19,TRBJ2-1,CASNPAWGNEQFF
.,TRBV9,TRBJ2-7,CASSVGAPNLNYEQYF
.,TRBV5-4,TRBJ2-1,CASSLRATDNEQFF
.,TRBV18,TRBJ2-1,CASSPLGAEGNEQFF
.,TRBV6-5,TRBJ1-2,CASSYQGTVYGYTF
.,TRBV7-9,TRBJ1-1,CASDTENTEAFF
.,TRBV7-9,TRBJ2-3,CATTGQAYTDTQYF
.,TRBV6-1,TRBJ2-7,CASSPGTDYEQYF
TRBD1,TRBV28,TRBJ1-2,CASTTTGMGYTF
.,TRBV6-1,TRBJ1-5,CASSQGTVPFRPQHF
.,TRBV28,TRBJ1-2,CASSSLAEGGYTF
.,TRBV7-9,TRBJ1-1,CASSSYTEAFF
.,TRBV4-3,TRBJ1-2,CASSQVTGLSYGYTF
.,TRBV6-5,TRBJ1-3,CASSSDTSSGNTIYF
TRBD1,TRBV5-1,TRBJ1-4,CASSPGQEPYEKLFF
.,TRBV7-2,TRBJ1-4,CASSLAADEKLFF
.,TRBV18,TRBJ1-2,CASSADSPLNYGYTF
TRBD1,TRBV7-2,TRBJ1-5,CASSLRTGVNQPQHF
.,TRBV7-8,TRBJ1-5,CASGRGARNQPQHF
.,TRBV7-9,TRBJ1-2,CASSLQEIYGYTF
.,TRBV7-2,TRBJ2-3,CASSLGIWTDTQYF
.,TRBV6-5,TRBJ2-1,CASIASGAPIMFF
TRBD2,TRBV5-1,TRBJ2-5,CASSLAGGLVQETQYF
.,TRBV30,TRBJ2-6,CAWDRSSGANVLTF
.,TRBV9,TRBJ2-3,CASSVGGRSTDTQYF
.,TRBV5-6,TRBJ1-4,CASSLRGGVRTNEKLFF
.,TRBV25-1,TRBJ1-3,CASCGYSGNTIYF
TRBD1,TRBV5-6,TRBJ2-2,CASSWGTENTGELFF
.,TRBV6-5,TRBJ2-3,CASSYSHSTDTQYF
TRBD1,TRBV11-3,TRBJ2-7,CASSYRTGAETYEQYF
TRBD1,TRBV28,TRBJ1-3,CASSLIQGAFGNTIYF
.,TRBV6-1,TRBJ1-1,CASSEYRYTEAFF
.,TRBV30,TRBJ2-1,CAWSNYRANEQFF
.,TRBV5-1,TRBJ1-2,CASSLARDYGYTF
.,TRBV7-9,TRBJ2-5,CASSFRRGGETQYF